This T cell receptor beta chain derives from a study of T cell clones after liver transplantation. The overall study: HCV positivity affected three of eight recipients; the rest lacked autoimmune or viral indications. Study-wide results and limits: A larger donor-reactive than third-party decline suggested partial antigen-specific deletion.

Turning to this clone: The antigen remains undetermined.

Produced via immunoSEQ multiplex PCR; TCRdb's table is partial and in-frame only. The data show around 6,100 clones, more than 65% seen once. The germline V and J ends were trimmed by 6 bases and 6 bases, with 8 bases remaining between them. CDR3 size: 12 residues. Germline assignment: CDR1 LNHDA and CDR2 SQIVND (reference sequence). The source is a human donor who received a liver transplant. The chain couples TRBV19 to TRBJ2-2; D may be TRBD1 (5 bases). The sequences come from CD8+ T cells from blood, collected before liver transplant. CDR3: CASRLGAGELFF. In DNA form, the CDR3 reads TGTGCCAGTAGGCTAGGGGCCGGGGAGCTGTTTTTT.